The rows below give T cell receptor beta chains drawn from one sample of a study of T cell repertoires in cytomegalovirus infection. Each CDR3 protein gets one entry after TCRdb re-called the reads with MiXCR. The sample has 250,000 to 300,000 distinct CDR3 sequences, around 25% seen once; the top ten hold about 15%. Sample: PBMCs. Receptors originate from a human donor in good health (CMV status not recorded). Some clones in this sample may be carry-over from other donors' samples. Both conserved end residues are part of each CDR3. The D gene is left open where the match is weak. Clone size appears in some rows only: once, few, many, or a class for an expanded clone.

TGTGCCAGTAGTACGCAGGGGCGGGCAACTAATGAAAAACTGTTTTTT	CASSTQGRATNEKLFF	few	TRBV19	TRBJ1-4	-
TGTGCCAGCAGCTTCTGGACAGGGGCGGACGAGCAGTACTTC	CASSFWTGADEQYF	many	TRBV7-2	TRBJ2-7	TRBD1
TGTGCCAGTAGCTCGACAGGGGACAGCTATGGCTACACCTTC	CASSSTGDSYGYTF	-	TRBV19	TRBJ1-2	TRBD1
TGTGCCATCAGTGCTGGGGACAGGCAGTACTTC	CAISAGDRQYF	-	TRBV10-3	TRBJ2-7	TRBD1
TGTGCCAGCAGTCCGACAGGGGTTGGCTACGAGCAGTACTTC	CASSPTGVGYEQYF	-	TRBV12-3/TRBV12-4	TRBJ2-7	TRBD1
TGTGCCAGCAGCTTAGCAGGGAGCGTTGCAGATACGCAGTATTTT	CASSLAGSVADTQYF	many	TRBV7-9	TRBJ2-3	-
TGTGCCAGCTGTACAAGAGGAAACACCGGGGAGCTGTTTTTT	CASCTRGNTGELFF	-	TRBV6-1	TRBJ2-2	-
TGTGCCAGCAGCCTCTCCGGGACAGCGAGCAATCAGCCCCAGCATTTT	CASSLSGTASNQPQHF	few	TRBV7-2	TRBJ1-5	TRBD1
TGTGCCAGCCTGGAGTTCGCGGGAGGGGTGTACAATGAGCAGTTCTTC	CASLEFAGGVYNEQFF	once	TRBV7-2	TRBJ2-1	TRBD2
TGTGCCAGCAGTTTCGACGGGACAGATACGCAGTATTTT	CASSFDGTDTQYF	many	TRBV28	TRBJ2-3	-
TGTGCCAGCAGCTTGGATTGGGCCTACACCTTC	CASSLDWAYTF	-	TRBV5-4	TRBJ1-2	-
TGTGCCAGCAGCGACAGGGCAGGGTATGGCTACACCTTC	CASSDRAGYGYTF	many	TRBV28	TRBJ1-2	TRBD1
TGCAGTGCTAGTAGGCCTAGCGGTTACAATGAGCAGTTCTTC	CSASRPSGYNEQFF	once	TRBV20-1	TRBJ2-1	TRBD2
TGTGCCACTTCGGGACTCCGGAGTTACACTGAAGCTTTCTTT	CATSGLRSYTEAFF	few	TRBV19	TRBJ1-1	-
TGTGCCACCAGTGATCCGGGACAGGACTCGCCCTACAATGAGCAGTTCTTC	CATSDPGQDSPYNEQFF	few	TRBV24-1	TRBJ2-1	TRBD1
TGTGCCAGCAGTTTAGAACAGACCATCACCGGGGAGCTGTTTTTT	CASSLEQTITGELFF	-	TRBV12-3/TRBV12-4	TRBJ2-2	-
TGTGCCAGCAGCCGCACTTCAGGACAGGGTAACTATGGCTACACCTTC	CASSRTSGQGNYGYTF	once	TRBV12-3/TRBV12-4	TRBJ1-2	TRBD1
TGCAGTGCGTCCACTCCTAGCGGGAGACCGTACAATGAGCAGTTCTTC	CSASTPSGRPYNEQFF	-	TRBV20-1	TRBJ2-1	TRBD2
TGTGCCAGCAGTTTAAATTACAACTATGGCTACACCTTC	CASSLNYNYGYTF	-	TRBV28	TRBJ1-2	-
TGTGCCAGCAGCCAACGACACCAAGAGACCCAGTACTTC	CASSQRHQETQYF	-	TRBV3-1	TRBJ2-5	-
TGTGCAAGTCGCTCGCAACAGGGATCCACCGGGGAGCTGTTTTTT	CASRSQQGSTGELFF	once	TRBV12-2	TRBJ2-2	-
TGTGCCAGCAGTTTGCCACAGAATGAAGCTTTCTTT	CASSLPQNEAFF	-	TRBV28	TRBJ1-1	-
TGTGCCAGCAGCACAGGCCCGGGGGCGGAGACCCAGTACTTC	CASSTGPGAETQYF	once	TRBV5-5	TRBJ2-5	-
TGTGCCAGCAGCTTACGGCGGGAGGTATCCTACAATGAGCAGTTCTTC	CASSLRREVSYNEQFF	few	TRBV7-9	TRBJ2-1	TRBD2
TGTGCCAGCAGTCCGGGACTAGTGGATACGCAGTATTTT	CASSPGLVDTQYF	-	TRBV2	TRBJ2-3	TRBD2
TGTGCCAGCAGCTTAGTATCTAGCGGGACCCGCGGGGAGACCCAGTACTTC	CASSLVSSGTRGETQYF	-	TRBV7-2	TRBJ2-5	TRBD2
TGCAGCGTTGCCGGGAACCAAGAGACCCAGTACTTC	CSVAGNQETQYF	-	TRBV29-1	TRBJ2-5	-
TGTGCCAGCACCTCATCGGGTAATGAGCAGTTCTTC	CASTSSGNEQFF	-	TRBV2	TRBJ2-1	-
TGTGCCAGCAGCTTAAATGTCGGGACCTTGGGGACCCAGTACTTC	CASSLNVGTLGTQYF	-	TRBV7-2	TRBJ2-5	-